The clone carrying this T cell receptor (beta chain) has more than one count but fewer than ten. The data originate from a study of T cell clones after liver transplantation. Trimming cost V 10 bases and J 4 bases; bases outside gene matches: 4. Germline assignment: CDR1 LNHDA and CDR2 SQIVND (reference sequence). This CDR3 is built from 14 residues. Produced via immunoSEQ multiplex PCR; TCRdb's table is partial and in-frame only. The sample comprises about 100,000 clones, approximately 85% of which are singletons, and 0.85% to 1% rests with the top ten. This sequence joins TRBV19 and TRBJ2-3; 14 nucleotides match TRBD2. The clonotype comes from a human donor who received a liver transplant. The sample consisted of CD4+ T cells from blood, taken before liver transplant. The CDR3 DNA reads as TGTGCCACAGGGACTAGCGGGAGAGCAGATACGCAGTATTTT. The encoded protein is CATGTSGRADTQYF.